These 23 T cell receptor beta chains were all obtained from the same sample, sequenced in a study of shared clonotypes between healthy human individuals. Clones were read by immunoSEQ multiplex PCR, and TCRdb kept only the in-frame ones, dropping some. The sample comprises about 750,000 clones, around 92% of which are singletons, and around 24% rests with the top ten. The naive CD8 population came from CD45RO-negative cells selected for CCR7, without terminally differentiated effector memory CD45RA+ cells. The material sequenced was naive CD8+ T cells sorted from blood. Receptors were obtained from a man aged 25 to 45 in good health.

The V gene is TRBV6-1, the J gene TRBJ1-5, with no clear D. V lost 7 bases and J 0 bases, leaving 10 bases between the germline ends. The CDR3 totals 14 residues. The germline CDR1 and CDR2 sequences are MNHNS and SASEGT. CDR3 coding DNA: TGTGCCAGCAATCCAGGTATTAGCAATCAGCCCCAGCATTTT. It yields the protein CASNPGISNQPQHF.

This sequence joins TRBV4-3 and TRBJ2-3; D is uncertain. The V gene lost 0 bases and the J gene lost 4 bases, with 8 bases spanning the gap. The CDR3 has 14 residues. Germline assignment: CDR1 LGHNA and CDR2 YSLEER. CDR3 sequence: CASSQEHRSDTQYF. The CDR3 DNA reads TGCGCCAGCAGCCAAGAGCATAGGTCAGATACGCAGTATTTT.

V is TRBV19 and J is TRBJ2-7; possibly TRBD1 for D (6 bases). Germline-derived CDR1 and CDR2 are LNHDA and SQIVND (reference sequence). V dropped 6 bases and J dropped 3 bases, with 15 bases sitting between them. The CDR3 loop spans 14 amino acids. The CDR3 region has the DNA TGTGCCAGTAGCCCAATCGACAGGTACTACGAGCAGTACTTC. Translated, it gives CASSPIDRYYEQYF.

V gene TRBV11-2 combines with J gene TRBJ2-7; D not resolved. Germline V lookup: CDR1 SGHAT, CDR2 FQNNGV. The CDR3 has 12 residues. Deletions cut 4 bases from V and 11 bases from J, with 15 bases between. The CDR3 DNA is TGTGCCAGCAGCTCCCTCTCCTCCGCGGAGTACTTC. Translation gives CASSSLSSAEYF.

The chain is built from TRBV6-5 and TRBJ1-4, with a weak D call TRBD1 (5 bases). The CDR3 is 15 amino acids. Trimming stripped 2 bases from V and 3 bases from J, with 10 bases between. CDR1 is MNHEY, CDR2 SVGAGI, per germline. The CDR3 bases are TGTGCCAGCAGTTACCAGGACAATGCTAATGAAAAACTGTTTTTT. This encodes CASSYQDNANEKLFF.

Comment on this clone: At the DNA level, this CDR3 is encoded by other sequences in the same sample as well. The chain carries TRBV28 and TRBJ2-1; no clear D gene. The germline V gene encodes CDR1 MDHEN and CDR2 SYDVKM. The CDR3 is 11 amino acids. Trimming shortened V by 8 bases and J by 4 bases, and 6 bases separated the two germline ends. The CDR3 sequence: CASGSYNEQFF. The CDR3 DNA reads TGTGCCAGCGGATCTTACAATGAGCAGTTCTTC. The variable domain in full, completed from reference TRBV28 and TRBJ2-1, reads DVKVTQSSRYLVKRTGEKVFLECVQDMDHENMFWYRQDPGLGLRLIYFSYDVKMKEKGDIPEGYSVSREKKERFSLILESASTNQTSMYLCASGSYNEQFFGPGTRLTVL.

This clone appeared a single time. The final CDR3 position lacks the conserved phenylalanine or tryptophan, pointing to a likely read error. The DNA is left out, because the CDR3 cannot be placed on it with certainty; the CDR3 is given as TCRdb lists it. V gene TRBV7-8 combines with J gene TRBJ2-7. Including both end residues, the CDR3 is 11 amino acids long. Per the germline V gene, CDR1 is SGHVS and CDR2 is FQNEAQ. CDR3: CASSLPGQPSL.

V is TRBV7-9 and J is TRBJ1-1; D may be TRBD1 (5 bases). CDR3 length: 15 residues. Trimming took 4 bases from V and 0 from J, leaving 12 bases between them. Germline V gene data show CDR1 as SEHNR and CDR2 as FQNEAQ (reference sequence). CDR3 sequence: CASSSGRGMNTEAFF. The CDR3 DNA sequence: TGTGCCAGCAGCTCAGGGAGAGGGATGAACACTGAAGCTTTCTTT. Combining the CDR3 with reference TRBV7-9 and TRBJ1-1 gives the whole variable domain DTGVSQNPRHKITKRGQNVTFRCDPISEHNRLYWYRQTLGQGPEFLTYFQNEAQLEKSRLLSDRFSAERPKGSFSTLEIQRTEQGDSAMYLCASSSGRGMNTEAFFGQGTRLTVV.

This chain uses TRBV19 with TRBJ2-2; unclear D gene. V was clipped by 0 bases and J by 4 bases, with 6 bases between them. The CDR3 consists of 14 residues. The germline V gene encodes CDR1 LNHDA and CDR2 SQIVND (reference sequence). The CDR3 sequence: CASSIDSATGELFF. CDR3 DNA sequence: TGTGCCAGTAGTATAGACAGTGCCACCGGGGAGCTGTTTTTT.

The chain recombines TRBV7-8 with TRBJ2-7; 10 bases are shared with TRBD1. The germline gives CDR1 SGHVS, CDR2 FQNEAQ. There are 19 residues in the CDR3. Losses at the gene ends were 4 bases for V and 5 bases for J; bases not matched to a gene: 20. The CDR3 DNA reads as TGTGCCAGCAGCTCCTCTAGACAGGGGGCGCGAATTTCCTATGACGAGCAGTACTTC. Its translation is CASSSSRQGARISYDEQYF.

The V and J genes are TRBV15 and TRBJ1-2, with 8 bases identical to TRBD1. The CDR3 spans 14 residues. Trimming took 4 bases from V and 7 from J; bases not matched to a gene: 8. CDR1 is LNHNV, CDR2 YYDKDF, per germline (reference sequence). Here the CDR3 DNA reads TGTGCCACCAGCACCCAGGGGGCGTTTACTGGCTACACCTTC. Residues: CATSTQGAFTGYTF.

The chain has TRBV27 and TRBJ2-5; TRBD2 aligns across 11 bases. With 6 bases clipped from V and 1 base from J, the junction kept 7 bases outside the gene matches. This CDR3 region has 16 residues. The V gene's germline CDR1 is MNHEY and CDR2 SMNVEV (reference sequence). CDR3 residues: CASSTGTSGPQETQYF. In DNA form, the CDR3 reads TGTGCCAGCAGCACCGGGACTAGCGGCCCCCAAGAGACCCAGTACTTC.

This chain's CDR3 is CASSPRLKTSTDTQYF. The CDR3 DNA sequence: TGTGCCAGCAGCCCACGACTCAAAACTAGCACAGATACGCAGTATTTT. The chain uses TRBV7-9 and TRBJ2-3, with D uncertain. Trimming removed 5 bases from V and 0 bases from J, with 15 bases in between. Germline loops: CDR1 SEHNR, CDR2 FQNEAQ (reference sequence). The CDR3 is 16 amino acids.

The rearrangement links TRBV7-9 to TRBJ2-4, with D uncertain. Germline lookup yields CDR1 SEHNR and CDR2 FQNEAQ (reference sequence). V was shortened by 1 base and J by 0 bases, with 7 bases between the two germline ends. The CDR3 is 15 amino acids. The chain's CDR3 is CASSLGSLAKNIQYF. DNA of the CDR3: TGTGCCAGCAGCTTAGGGTCTCTAGCCAAAAACATTCAGTACTTC.

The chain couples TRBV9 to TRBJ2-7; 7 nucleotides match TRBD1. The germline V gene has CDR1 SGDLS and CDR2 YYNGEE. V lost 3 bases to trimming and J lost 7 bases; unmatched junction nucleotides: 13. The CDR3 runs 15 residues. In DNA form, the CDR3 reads TGTGCCAGCAGCGGGTACGAGGGGACAGAAGTAGAGCAGTACTTC. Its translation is CASSGYEGTEVEQYF.

The CDR3 region is CAITLPGGPGEQYF. Here the CDR3 DNA reads TGTGCCATCACCCTTCCGGGAGGGCCTGGCGAGCAGTACTTC. The chain uses TRBV2 and TRBJ2-7; TRBD2 aligns across 8 bases. V was pared by 10 bases and J by 6 bases, with 14 bases of the junction left unmatched. From germline, CDR1 is SNHLY and CDR2 FYNNEI. The CDR3 totals 14 residues. Based on the CDR3 plus reference TRBV2 and TRBJ2-7, the full variable domain is EPEVTQTPSHQVTQMGQEVILRCVPISNHLYFYWYRQILGQKVEFLVSFYNNEISEKSEIFDDQFSVERPDGSNFTLKIRSTKLEDSAMYFCAITLPGGPGEQYFGPGTRLTVT.

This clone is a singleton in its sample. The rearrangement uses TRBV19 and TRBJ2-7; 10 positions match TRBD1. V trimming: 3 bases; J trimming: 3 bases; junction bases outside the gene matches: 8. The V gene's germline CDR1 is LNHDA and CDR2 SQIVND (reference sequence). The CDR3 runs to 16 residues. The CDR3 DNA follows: TGTGCCAGTAGTATCTATTCGGGGGACAGGGGCTACGAGCAGTACTTC. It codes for CASSIYSGDRGYEQYF.

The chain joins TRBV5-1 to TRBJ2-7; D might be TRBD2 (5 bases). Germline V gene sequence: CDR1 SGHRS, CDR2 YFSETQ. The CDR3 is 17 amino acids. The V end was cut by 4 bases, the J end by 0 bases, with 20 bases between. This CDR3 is CASSAVRAGAHSYEQYF. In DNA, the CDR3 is TGCGCCAGCAGCGCGGTCCGTGCGGGTGCCCACTCCTACGAGCAGTACTTC. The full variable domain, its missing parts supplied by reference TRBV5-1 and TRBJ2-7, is KAGVTQTPRYLIKTRGQQVTLSCSPISGHRSVSWYQQTPGQGLQFLFEYFSETQRNKGNFPGRFSGRQFSNSRSEMNVSTLELGDSALYLCASSAVRAGAHSYEQYFGPGTRLTVT.

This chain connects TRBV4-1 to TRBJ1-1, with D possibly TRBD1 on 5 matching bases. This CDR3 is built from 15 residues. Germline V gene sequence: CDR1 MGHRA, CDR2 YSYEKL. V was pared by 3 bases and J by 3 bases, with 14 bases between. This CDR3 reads CASSQLRGVYTEAFF. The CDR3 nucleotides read TGCGCCAGCAGCCAGCTTCGGGGGGTTTACACTGAAGCTTTCTTT.

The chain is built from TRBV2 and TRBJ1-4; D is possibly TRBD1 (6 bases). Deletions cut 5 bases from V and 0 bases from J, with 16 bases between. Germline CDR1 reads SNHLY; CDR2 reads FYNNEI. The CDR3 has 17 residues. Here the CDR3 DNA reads TGTGCCAGCAGTCTTGAGGACAGAATTGCAACTAATGAAAAACTGTTTTTT. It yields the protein CASSLEDRIATNEKLFF.

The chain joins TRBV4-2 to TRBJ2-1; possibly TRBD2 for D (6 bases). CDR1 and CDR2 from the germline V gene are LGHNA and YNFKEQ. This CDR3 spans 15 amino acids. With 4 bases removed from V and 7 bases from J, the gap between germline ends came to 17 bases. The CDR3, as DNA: TGTGCCAGCAGCCCCCTGGGACTCCTTAGGAATGAGCAGTTCTTC. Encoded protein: CASSPLGLLRNEQFF.

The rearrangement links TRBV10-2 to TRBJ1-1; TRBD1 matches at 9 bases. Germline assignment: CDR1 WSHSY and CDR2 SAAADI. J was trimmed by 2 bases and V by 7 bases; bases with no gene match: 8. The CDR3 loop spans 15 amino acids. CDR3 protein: CASTEDRGLNTEAFF. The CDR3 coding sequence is TGCGCCAGCACGGAGGACAGGGGCTTAAACACTGAAGCTTTCTTT.

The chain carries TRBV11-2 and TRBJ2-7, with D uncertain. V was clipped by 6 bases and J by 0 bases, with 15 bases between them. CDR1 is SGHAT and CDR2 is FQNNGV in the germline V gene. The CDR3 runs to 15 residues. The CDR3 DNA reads TGTGCCAGCAGTTTTGACGGATTGAGCTCCTACGAGCAGTACTTC. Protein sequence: CASSFDGLSSYEQYF.